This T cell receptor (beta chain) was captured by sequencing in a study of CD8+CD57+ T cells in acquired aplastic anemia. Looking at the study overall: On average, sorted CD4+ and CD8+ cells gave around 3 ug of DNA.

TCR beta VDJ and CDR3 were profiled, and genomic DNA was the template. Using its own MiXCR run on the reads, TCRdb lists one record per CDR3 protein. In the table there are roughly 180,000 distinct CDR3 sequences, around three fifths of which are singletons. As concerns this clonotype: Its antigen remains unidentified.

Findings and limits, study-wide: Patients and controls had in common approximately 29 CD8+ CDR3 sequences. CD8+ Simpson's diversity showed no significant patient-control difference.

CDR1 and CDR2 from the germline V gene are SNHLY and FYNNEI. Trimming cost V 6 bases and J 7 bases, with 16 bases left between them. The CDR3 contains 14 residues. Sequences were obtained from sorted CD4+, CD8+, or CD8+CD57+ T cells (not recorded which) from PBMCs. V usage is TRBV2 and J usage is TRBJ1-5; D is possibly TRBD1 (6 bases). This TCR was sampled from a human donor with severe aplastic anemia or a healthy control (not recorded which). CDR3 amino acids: CASREEQGWQPQHF. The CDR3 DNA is TGTGCCAGCAGAGAGGAGCAGGGGTGGCAGCCCCAGCATTTT.